Listed here are 28 T cell receptor beta chains from one sample, sequenced in a study of control samples from healthy donors and cancer patients. The repertoire was sequenced with immunoSEQ multiplex PCR; TCRdb's copy has only in-frame clones and lacks some. The table lists 150,000 or so clones, just over 85% of them singletons, with 1.7% in the top ten. Source material: blood. Receptors were obtained from a man between 18 and 35 years old in good health.

The chain carries TRBV19 and TRBJ2-7; 9 nucleotides match TRBD1. The CDR3 sequence is 15 residues long. CDR1 is LNHDA and CDR2 is SQIVND in the germline V gene (reference sequence). Trimming at V came to 3 bases and at J to 5 bases, leaving 8 bases not matched to a gene. CDR3 region: CASSIGRGQGDEQYF. CDR3 bases: TGTGCCAGTAGTATCGGAAGGGGACAGGGCGACGAGCAGTACTTC.

The chain uses TRBV19 and TRBJ2-7; 11 bases are shared with TRBD2. Germline assignment: CDR1 LNHDA and CDR2 SQIVND (reference sequence). V lost 2 bases to trimming and J lost 3 bases; unmatched junction nucleotides: 6. This CDR3 contains 16 residues. The CDR3 nucleotides read TGTGCCAGTAGTATAAGACTAGCGGGGCCAAACTACGAGCAGTACTTC. It yields the protein CASSIRLAGPNYEQYF.

This clone was picked up a small number of times. The V and J genes are TRBV7-2 and TRBJ1-2; D may be TRBD1 (5 bases). The CDR3 extends over 15 amino acids. The V end was cut by 0 bases, the J end by 2 bases, with 10 bases between. Per the germline V gene, CDR1 is SGHTA and CDR2 is FQGNSA. In nucleotides, the CDR3 is TGTGCCAGCAGCTTAGCCCCAGGGACCAACTATGGCTACACCTTC. Its translation is CASSLAPGTNYGYTF.

This sequence joins TRBV30 and TRBJ1-4, with D hard to call. Germline V CDR1 and CDR2: GTSNPN, SVGIG (reference sequence). The CDR3 totals 13 residues. The germline V and J ends were trimmed by 2 bases and 4 bases, with 8 bases remaining between them. The CDR3 DNA is TGTGCCTGGAGTATGACTGGTAATGAAAAACTGTTTTTT. It codes for CAWSMTGNEKLFF.

The V call is TRBV7-9, the J call TRBJ2-7; possible D gene TRBD2, 5 bases. Germline CDR1 and CDR2: SEHNR and FQNEAQ (reference sequence). V shed 5 bases and J shed 4 bases, with 15 bases lying between them. The CDR3 contains 14 residues. The CDR3 loop reads CASSLRETPYEQYF. The CDR3 DNA follows: TGTGCCAGCAGCCTAAGGGAGACCCCTTACGAGCAGTACTTC. The variable domain in full, completed from reference TRBV7-9 and TRBJ2-7, reads DTGVSQNPRHKITKRGQNVTFRCDPISEHNRLYWYRQTLGQGPEFLTYFQNEAQLEKSRLLSDRFSAERPKGSFSTLEIQRTEQGDSAMYLCASSLRETPYEQYFGPGTRLTVT.

The V call is TRBV4-2, the J call TRBJ2-1, with 9 bases that match TRBD2. This CDR3 spans 17 amino acids. The germline V gene has CDR1 LGHNA and CDR2 YNFKEQ. The V gene end was trimmed by 0 bases and the J gene end by 4 bases; junction bases not matched to a gene: 7. CDR3 loop: CASSQEPSGVGYNEQFF. In nucleotides, the CDR3 is TGTGCCAGCAGCCAAGAACCTAGCGGGGTAGGGTACAATGAGCAGTTCTTC.

The CDR3 region has the DNA TGTGCCAGCAGCTTTTCTGAATGGGGGCGGGAGGAAGCTTTCTTT. Amino acids: CASSFSEWGREEAFF. This rearrangement joins TRBV7-9 to TRBJ1-1; TRBD1 might be the D (6 bases). The CDR3 runs to 15 residues. The germline CDR1 and CDR2 sequences are SEHNR and FQNEAQ (reference sequence). V was cut by 3 bases and J by 8 bases, with 19 bases left in between.

This clone was observed a few times. The J gene is TRBJ1-2, the V gene TRBV5-6, with D unresolved. V was clipped by 0 bases and J by 3 bases, with 6 bases between them. Germline lookup yields CDR1 SGHDT and CDR2 YYEEEE. This CDR3 is built from 13 residues. CDR3 residues: CASSLGTYYGYTF. The CDR3 coding sequence is TGTGCCAGCAGCTTGGGGACTTACTATGGCTACACCTTC.

The chain employs TRBV18 and TRBJ1-4; TRBD1 is a possible D gene (5 bases). Per germline, CDR1 KGHSH and CDR2 LQKENI. The CDR3 runs 15 residues. V was trimmed by 2 bases and J by 4 bases, leaving 11 bases between them. The CDR3 sequence is CASSPIDRNNEKLFF. CDR3 nucleotides: TGTGCCAGCTCACCAATTGACAGAAATAATGAAAAACTGTTTTTT.

This clone occurred once. The chain combines TRBV5-1 with TRBJ2-1, with no clear D. Trimming removed 1 base from V and 3 bases from J, with 11 bases in between. CDR1 and CDR2 from the germline V gene are SGHRS and YFSETQ. The CDR3 has 15 residues. The CDR3 nucleotides are TGCGCCAGCAGCTTGTTGGGCGGAGACTACAATGAGCAGTTCTTC. Protein: CASSLLGGDYNEQFF.

This chain joins TRBV19 and TRBJ1-6, with D maybe TRBD1 (5 bases). The germline V gene has CDR1 LNHDA and CDR2 SQIVND (reference sequence). V was pared by 1 base and J by 0 bases, with 16 bases between. The length of the CDR3 is 19 residues. The CDR3 loop is CASSIGPRDESSYNSPLHF. Written as DNA, the CDR3 is TGTGCCAGTAGTATAGGTCCCCGGGACGAGAGCTCCTATAATTCACCCCTCCACTTT.

Written as DNA, the CDR3 is TGTGCCAGCAGTCTACCGGGACAGGGGCACAATGAGCAGTTCTTC. It translates to CASSLPGQGHNEQFF. The J gene is TRBJ2-1, the V gene TRBV6-2 or TRBV6-3, with 10 bases matching TRBD1. Germline V gene sequence: CDR1 MNHEY, CDR2 SVGEGT. V gave up 5 bases and J gave up 5 bases; unmatched junction bases: 6. This CDR3 contains 15 residues.

CDR3 coding DNA: TGCGCCAGCACCGAGGGGGGGTTCTATGGCTACACCTTC. Translated, it gives CASTEGGFYGYTF. The gene calls are TRBV10-2 and TRBJ1-2; possible D gene TRBD1, 6 bases. V lost 7 bases to trimming and J lost 4 bases, with 13 bases between them. Germline CDR1 reads WSHSY; CDR2 reads SAAADI. The CDR3 consists of 13 residues.

The chain recombines TRBV6-5 with TRBJ2-2; the D gene is possibly TRBD1 (5 bases). Looked up from germline, CDR1 is MNHEY and CDR2 is SVGAGI. CDR3 length: 14 amino acids. V lost 0 bases to trimming and J lost 16 bases, with 18 bases between them. The CDR3 nucleotides read TGTGCCAGCAGTTACTCGATTGACGGGCAGGGTCAGTTTTTT. Protein product: CASSYSIDGQGQFF.

This chain links TRBV28 with TRBJ2-7; D is perhaps TRBD1 or TRBD2 (5 bases each). Per germline, CDR1 MDHEN and CDR2 SYDVKM. The germline V and J ends were trimmed by 3 bases and 0 bases, with 15 bases remaining between them. The length of the CDR3 is 16 residues. CDR3 sequence (DNA): TGTGCCAGCAGTTTTATCGACGGGGCCCTCTCCTACGAGCAGTACTTC. Amino acids: CASSFIDGALSYEQYF.

V is TRBV30 and J is TRBJ2-3; possible D gene TRBD2, 6 bases. V was trimmed by 0 bases and J by 7 bases, leaving 17 bases between them. The CDR3 runs to 15 residues. Germline-derived CDR1 and CDR2 are GTSNPN and SVGIG (reference sequence). The CDR3 loop is CAWSVHGGATYTQYF. The CDR3 nucleotides are TGTGCCTGGAGTGTACACGGGGGTGCTACCTATACGCAGTATTTT.

The V call is TRBV9, the J call TRBJ2-3, with TRBD2 as a possible D gene (6 bases). V dropped 3 bases and J dropped 8 bases, with 19 bases sitting between them. Germline-derived CDR1 and CDR2 are SGDLS and YYNGEE. The CDR3 runs to 15 residues. The CDR3 region has the DNA TGTGCCAGCAGCGAAGCCCCCACCCTAGCGTCTACGCAGTATTTT. Its translation: CASSEAPTLASTQYF. Combining the CDR3 with reference TRBV9 and TRBJ2-3 gives the whole variable domain DSGVTQTPKHLITATGQRVTLRCSPRSGDLSVYWYQQSLDQGLQFLIQYYNGEERAKGNILERFSAQQFPDLHSELNLSSLELGDSALYFCASSEAPTLASTQYFGPGTRLTVL.

As DNA, the CDR3 is TGTGCCAGCACCGAGGGGGTAACAGGAAACACCATATATTTT. This encodes CASTEGVTGNTIYF. V and J are TRBV28 and TRBJ1-3; D might be TRBD1 (6 bases). V gave up 7 bases and J gave up 4 bases, with 14 bases separating them. CDR3 length: 14 amino acids. Germline V gene lookup returns CDR1 MDHEN and CDR2 SYDVKM.

The chain employs TRBV6-1 and TRBJ2-1; 8 nucleotides match TRBD1. The junction had 3 bases not matched to a gene; V was cut back by 2 bases and J by 6 bases. There are 14 residues in the CDR3. The germline CDR1 and CDR2 sequences are MNHNS and SASEGT. Written as DNA, the CDR3 is TGTGCCAGCAGTGAAACAGGGGGGTTCAATGAGCAGTTCTTC. This translates into CASSETGGFNEQFF.

Only a few counts were recorded for this clone. The rearrangement uses TRBV5-5 and TRBJ2-5; 9 bases line up with TRBD2. Germline CDR1 SGHKS, CDR2 YYEKEE (reference sequence). The CDR3 extends over 15 amino acids. The V and J ends lost 4 bases and 1 base, in that order; junction bases with no gene match: 5. The CDR3: CASSMGLAGQETQYF. Here the CDR3 DNA reads TGTGCCAGCAGCATGGGACTAGCCGGCCAAGAGACCCAGTACTTC.

This chain joins TRBV7-9 and TRBJ1-1; possibly TRBD1 for D (5 bases). There are 14 residues in the CDR3. The germline V gene has CDR1 SEHNR and CDR2 FQNEAQ (reference sequence). Trimming took off 2 bases at V and 5 bases at J, with 12 bases between the two ends. The CDR3 coding sequence is TGTGCCAGCAGCTTATCAGGGATTAGGACTGAAGCTTTCTTT. This sequence encodes CASSLSGIRTEAFF.

The J gene is TRBJ2-2, the V gene TRBV6-4; 7 nucleotides match TRBD1. This CDR3 contains 14 residues. The junction had 5 bases not matched to a gene; V was cut back by 5 bases and J by 5 bases. Germline V gives CDR1 MRHNA, CDR2 SNTAGT. CDR3 DNA: TGTGCCAGCAGTAGCTCACAGGGGACCGGGGAGCTGTTTTTT. Encoded protein: CASSSSQGTGELFF.

The chain couples TRBV7-6 to TRBJ2-1, with TRBD1 matching over 8 bases. Per germline, CDR1 SGHVS and CDR2 FNYEAQ. Trimming took 5 bases from V and 9 from J; bases not matched to a gene: 9. The CDR3 is 14 amino acids. CDR3 in DNA: TGTGCCAGCAGCCCCGCAACCGACAGGGGTGAGCAGTTCTTC. Its translation: CASSPATDRGEQFF.

This clone appeared once. The chain has TRBV19 and TRBJ2-1; D is unclear. V lost 3 bases and J 5 bases, leaving 20 bases between the germline ends. The CDR3 has 17 amino acids. Per germline, CDR1 LNHDA and CDR2 SQIVND (reference sequence). The CDR3 bases are TGTGCCAGTAGTATGCCCCCCATCCCGTCTCTCCACAATGAGCAGTTCTTC. Protein product: CASSMPPIPSLHNEQFF.

The chain is built from TRBV6-2 or TRBV6-3 and TRBJ1-1, with no clear D. This CDR3 is 13 amino acids long. Germline CDR1 and CDR2: MNHEY and SVGEGT. The V and J ends lost 2 bases and 5 bases respectively, with 9 bases between them. The CDR3 is CASSYPGKTEAFF. The CDR3 nucleotides are TGTGCCAGCAGTTACCCGGGGAAGACTGAAGCTTTCTTT.

The CDR3 region has the DNA TGTGCCAGCAGTTACTCGACCGGGGAGCTGTTTTTT. As protein: CASSYSTGELFF. The chain carries TRBV6-6 and TRBJ2-2, with D unresolved. With 0 bases removed from V and 5 bases from J, the gap between germline ends came to 1 base. CDR1 is MNHNY, CDR2 SVGAGI, per germline (reference sequence). This CDR3 has 12 residues.

The gene calls are TRBV5-4 and TRBJ1-1; D perhaps matches TRBD1 (6 bases). V lost 3 bases and J lost 1, with 16 bases in between. The V gene's germline CDR1 is SGHNT and CDR2 YYREEE (reference sequence). The CDR3 sequence is 16 residues long. The CDR3 region is CASSWGLGEKNTEAFF. CDR3 sequence (DNA): TGTGCCAGCAGCTGGGGGCTGGGGGAGAAGAACACTGAAGCTTTCTTT.

This chain connects TRBV3-1 (or the pseudogene TRBV3-2) to TRBJ2-7; no definite D call. Deletions cut 10 bases from V and 3 bases from J, with 16 bases between. Germline V CDR1 and CDR2: LGHDT, YNNKEL (reference sequence). The CDR3 covers 13 residues. DNA of the CDR3: TGTGCCAAAGCAGGCCCGACTTTCTACGAGCAGTACTTC. Translation: CAKAGPTFYEQYF.